This T cell receptor beta chain was captured by sequencing in a study of blood T cell repertoires in COVID-19 (dated by TCRdb to 2018 to 2020). About the full investigation: Samples from collaborators originated in the United States, Italy and Spain and spanned both the acute and convalescent phases of COVID-19. The samples were drawn from two sources: the first 160 participants of the ongoing ImmuneRACE study, and 1,200 or so subjects contributed by 6 global collaborators. Deeply sampled blood TCRbeta repertoires from subjects exposed to, actively infected with, or recovered from COVID-19 were included in the dataset. The repertoires were released in a freely available public database meant as a resource for research on the immune response to SARS-CoV-2. The prospective study material was composed of cDNA or gDNA derived from T cells, B-cell-depleted T cells, or PBMCs. Where available, HLA class I and class II types were obtained from metadata supplied by the sample provider rather than from assay-based typing. Nearly every sample came with metadata listing a de-identified subject ID, COVID-19 status, age in years and sex. Overall study outcomes, separate from this receptor: The amount of clinical and demographic metadata varied by source and participant and was provided uncurated.

TCRbeta CDR3 regions were amplified from genomic DNA by means of the immunoSEQ Assay, a bias-controlled multiplex PCR. Turning to the authors' computational methods: Nucleated cell counts per sample were estimated from amplification of reference gene primers within the assay. To quantify the absolute abundance of each unique TCRbeta CDR3 rearrangement, sequence reads were collapsed and filtered. For each sample, productive Simpson clonality was calculated as the square root of Simpson's diversity index across productive rearrangements. TCRdb stores this immuneACCESS table with in-frame sequences only. Part of the clones is absent; in the studies checked, under half of the shortfall reflects unresolved V genes, and no reason is known for the rest. The D gene and trimming were derived from the DNA, and the V and J assignments and clone size from that table. In all, the sample holds hundreds of thousands of clones, and around nine tenths of those were seen once. In total, the top ten clones hold approximately 1.5% of the sample.

Reading from cysteine to phenylalanine, the CDR3 counts 15 amino acids. Only the CDR3 DNA is retained, 45 bases long and in frame from the first base. V loses 3 bases at its end and J loses 2 bases; junction bases beyond the gene matches: 7. The germline V gene supplies CDR1 ENHRY and CDR2 SYGVKD. As regards this clone: Its specific antigen is unknown. No per-base quality is available; no much larger clone lies one base away.

Participants in the prospective study were aged roughly 18 to 100 years, lived in 24 United States geographic areas, and enrolled through a virtual design. In the prospective study, participants were assigned to cohorts based on the clinical history participants reported in a screening survey and a study questionnaire. Exposed participants had been in contact, within 2 weeks of entering the study, with a person who had a PCR-confirmed or clinician-diagnosed case of COVID-19. Each participant in the prospective study had whole blood, serum and a nasopharyngeal or oropharyngeal swab collected by mobile phlebotomists. Participants in the prospective study had the option to provide additional blood draws and questionnaires over a 2-month period. Prospective study blood samples were shipped either frozen or at room temperature before DNA extraction.

The sample taken for sequencing was PBMCs or T cells enriched from blood (not recorded which). The source of this sequence is a woman younger than 30 who had been exposed to COVID-19. The rearranged chain carries TRBV10-3 and TRBJ2-7; the central 7 bases match TRBD1. The CDR3: CAISDGQVGAYEQYF. Read as DNA, the sequence is TGTGCCATCAGTGACGGACAGGTTGGGGCCTACGAGCAGTACTTC.